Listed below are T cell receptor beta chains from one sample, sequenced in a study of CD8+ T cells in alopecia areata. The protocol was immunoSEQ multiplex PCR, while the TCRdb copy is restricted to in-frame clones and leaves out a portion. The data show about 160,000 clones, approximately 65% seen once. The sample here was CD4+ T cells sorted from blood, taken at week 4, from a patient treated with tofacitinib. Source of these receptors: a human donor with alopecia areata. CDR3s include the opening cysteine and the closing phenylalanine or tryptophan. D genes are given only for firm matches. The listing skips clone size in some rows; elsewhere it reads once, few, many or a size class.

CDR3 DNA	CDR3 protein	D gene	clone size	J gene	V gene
TGCGCCAGCAGCCACGCCCGGGGGAATGAAAAACTGTTTTTT	CASSHARGNEKLFF	-	-	TRBJ1-4	TRBV4-3
TGTGCCAGCAGCTCACAGCCCGGAACTAACAATGAGCAGTTCTTC	CASSSQPGTNNEQFF	-	-	TRBJ2-1	TRBV7-3
TGTGCCTGGATTGACAGGGGGCGAAACACTGAAGCTTTCTTT	CAWIDRGRNTEAFF	TRBD1	-	TRBJ1-1	TRBV30
TGCAGCGTTGTGGACAGTTCTAATGAAAAACTGTTTTTT	CSVVDSSNEKLFF	-	-	TRBJ1-4	TRBV29-1
TGCAGCGTTGAAGGACACGCTAACACCGGGGAGCTGTTTTTT	CSVEGHANTGELFF	-	-	TRBJ2-2	TRBV29-1
TGTGCCATCGGGGACGGTAGAAGTCCAACTGAAGCTTTCTTT	CAIGDGRSPTEAFF	-	few	TRBJ1-1	TRBV10-3
TGTGCCAGCACTTCGGGACAGGGGGCCTACGAGCAGTACTTC	CASTSGQGAYEQYF	TRBD1	-	TRBJ2-7	TRBV25-1
TGCGCCAGCAGCCAAGAGACTACGCGGGGGGGATACAATGAGCAGTTCTTC	CASSQETTRGGYNEQFF	TRBD2	-	TRBJ2-1	TRBV4-1
TGCAGCGTTGAGGGCCCAACCGACAGATACAATGAGCAGTTCTTC	CSVEGPTDRYNEQFF	-	-	TRBJ2-1	TRBV29-1
TGTGCCAGCTCACCACCAGGGACAGGGGTAACTGAAGCTTTCTTT	CASSPPGTGVTEAFF	TRBD1	few	TRBJ1-1	TRBV18
TGTGCCAGCAGTTTAAACCCCCGGTCGGCGCAGTATTTT	CASSLNPRSAQYF	-	-	TRBJ2-3	TRBV27
TGTGCCTGGAGTCCCACACAGCGGGGGCAAGAGACCCAGTACTTC	CAWSPTQRGQETQYF	TRBD2	-	TRBJ2-5	TRBV30
TGCAGCGTTGAGATGGCCGGAAACATTCAGTACTTC	CSVEMAGNIQYF	-	few	TRBJ2-4	TRBV29-1
TGTGCCAGCAGCTCGCGCGGGGGCCCAGGGACCGGGGAGCTGTTTTTT	CASSSRGGPGTGELFF	-	once	TRBJ2-2	TRBV9
TGCAGCGTTGACCTGGATGGCTACACCTTC	CSVDLDGYTF	-	-	TRBJ1-2	TRBV29-1
TGCAGCGTCCTAGGACAGGCTAATGAAAAACTGTTTTTT	CSVLGQANEKLFF	TRBD1	few	TRBJ1-4	TRBV29-1
TGTGCCAGCAGTTTAACCGCCGGCGGAAACACCATATATTTT	CASSLTAGGNTIYF	-	few	TRBJ1-3	TRBV27
TGTGCCATCAGTGGGGACAGCCGCCCCACAGATACGCAGTATTTT	CAISGDSRPTDTQYF	TRBD1	few	TRBJ2-3	TRBV10-3
TGCAGCGTTGATTTTCGGAGCGATACGCAGTATTTT	CSVDFRSDTQYF	-	-	TRBJ2-3	TRBV29-1
TGTGCCAGCAGCGGTTCGCTGCCCTCTCAGGGTACTAACTATGGCTACACCTTC	CASSGSLPSQGTNYGYTF	-	-	TRBJ1-2	TRBV9
TGTGCCACGAGCAATTTGGCGGGCGGGGAGCAGTTCTTC	CATSNLAGGEQFF	-	-	TRBJ2-1	TRBV6-5
TGTGCCTGGTCGGGACAGAATAATTCACCCCTCCACTTT	CAWSGQNNSPLHF	TRBD1	-	TRBJ1-6	TRBV30
TGTGCCTGGAGGTCGGGGGAGGGATCACCCCTCCACTTT	CAWRSGEGSPLHF	-	few	TRBJ1-6	TRBV30
TGTGCCAGCAGCCAAGATCTCTTAGGGGGCTCCTACAATGAGCAGTTCTTC	CASSQDLLGGSYNEQFF	-	-	TRBJ2-1	TRBV14
TGCGCCAGCAGCTTGGGACTAGGGGGCAATGAGCAGTTCTTC	CASSLGLGGNEQFF	-	-	TRBJ2-1	TRBV5-1
TGCGCCAGCAGCCAATACAGCACGGGGGGCTTGCAGTTCTTC	CASSQYSTGGLQFF	-	-	TRBJ2-1	TRBV4-1
TGTGCCAGCAGGGACGACTCCTACGAGCAGTACTTC	CASRDDSYEQYF	-	-	TRBJ2-7	TRBV2
TGTGCCAGCGGGTTCGTCTATGGCTACACCTTC	CASGFVYGYTF	-	-	TRBJ1-2	TRBV6-5
TGTGCCAGTAGCGGGGTGGGTGAGCAGTTCTTC	CASSGVGEQFF	TRBD2	-	TRBJ2-1	TRBV6-1
TGTGCCTGGAGTGTCCAGGGCGGCTACACCTTC	CAWSVQGGYTF	-	-	TRBJ1-2	TRBV30
TGTGCCTGGAGCGTCTGGAGTGGGGGCGAGCAGTACTTC	CAWSVWSGGEQYF	-	-	TRBJ2-7	TRBV30
TGCAGCGTTGAGGTCTCGACAGGCTGGCATTACACAGATACGCAGTATTTT	CSVEVSTGWHYTDTQYF	-	-	TRBJ2-3	TRBV29-1
TGTGCCAGCAGTCAGGGGCCCTATCAGCCCCAGCATTTT	CASSQGPYQPQHF	-	-	TRBJ1-5	TRBV27
TGCAGCGCCATGGGAGTCATTCCCGCTTACGAGCAGTACTTC	CSAMGVIPAYEQYF	-	few	TRBJ2-7	TRBV29-1
TGTGCCAGCAGCCACGGACTAGCGGGGGTGAGAACGCAGTATTTT	CASSHGLAGVRTQYF	TRBD2	-	TRBJ2-3	TRBV7-2
TGCAGCGTCACCCTTCCAGGGAATTTTAGATACGAGCAGTACTTC	CSVTLPGNFRYEQYF	-	few	TRBJ2-7	TRBV29-1
TGTGCCAGCAGCCACAAGGGACAGGGGAACACCGGGGAGCTGTTTTTT	CASSHKGQGNTGELFF	TRBD1	-	TRBJ2-2	TRBV4-2
TGTGCCAGCAGCGGAACTAGAGATACGCAGTATTTT	CASSGTRDTQYF	-	-	TRBJ2-3	TRBV7-3
TGTGCCAGCAGTGCTGGGACAGCCAACGTCCTGACTTTC	CASSAGTANVLTF	-	few	TRBJ2-6	TRBV6-6
TGTGCCAGCACCGGGACAGGGACGGGCAATTCACCCCTCCACTTT	CASTGTGTGNSPLHF	TRBD1	-	TRBJ1-6	TRBV27
TGTGCCAGCAGTGAATGGGGAACAGGGGTAGGAGGTGGCTACACCTTC	CASSEWGTGVGGGYTF	TRBD1	-	TRBJ1-2	TRBV25-1
TGTGCCATCAGTCCAGGGGGCACTGAAGCTTTCTTT	CAISPGGTEAFF	TRBD1	-	TRBJ1-1	TRBV10-3
TGCAGTGCTGGGGTCGAGACCCAGTACTTC	CSAGVETQYF	-	-	TRBJ2-5	TRBV20-1
TGCGCCAGCAGCCGACGGACAGCCAGCTCTGGGGCCAACGTCCTGACTTTC	CASSRRTASSGANVLTF	-	few	TRBJ2-6	TRBV4-3
TGTGCCAGCAGCCCGACAGGGCCGAACACCGGGGAGCTGTTTTTT	CASSPTGPNTGELFF	TRBD1	-	TRBJ2-2	TRBV7-9
TGCGCCAGCAGCGACCAGGGTGCCTCCTACAATGAGCAGTTCTTC	CASSDQGASYNEQFF	-	-	TRBJ2-1	TRBV5-1
TGCAGCGCCACGGCTTTAGCGGGGGGTTACAATGAGCAGTTCTTC	CSATALAGGYNEQFF	TRBD2	few	TRBJ2-1	TRBV29-1
TGTGCCATCAGAAGCACAGATACGCAGTATTTT	CAIRSTDTQYF	-	-	TRBJ2-3	TRBV10-3
TGTGCCAGCACGGACAGAGATTATGGCTACACCTTC	CASTDRDYGYTF	-	-	TRBJ1-2	TRBV25-1
TGCAGCGTTGCTGGCGGGACAGACACCGGGGAGCTGTTTTTT	CSVAGGTDTGELFF	-	-	TRBJ2-2	TRBV29-1
TGCAGCGTTGAGATCACGGGCAGGTCCTACGAGCAGTACTTC	CSVEITGRSYEQYF	-	few	TRBJ2-7	TRBV29-1
TGTGCCAGCAGCTTGCTTGGACAGGGGGATCAGCCCCAGCATTTT	CASSLLGQGDQPQHF	TRBD1	-	TRBJ1-5	TRBV5-6
TGTGCCAGTAGCGCGGGACCACATACTACCGAGCAGTACTTC	CASSAGPHTTEQYF	-	-	TRBJ2-7	TRBV19
TGTGCCAGCAGTGACGCGGGGCAATTGAAGGGCTACACCTTC	CASSDAGQLKGYTF	-	few	TRBJ1-2	TRBV5-6
TGCAGCGCAGTGATAAGTCTATCCAGCACCTTC	CSAVISLSSTF	-	-	TRBJ1-2	TRBV29-1
TGTGCCATCAGTGACCCGAACCAAAGGGCCACTGAAGCTTTCTTT	CAISDPNQRATEAFF	-	-	TRBJ1-1	TRBV10-3
TGCGCCTGGAGTGTCCGGCAGAGAGAGACCCAGTACTTC	CAWSVRQRETQYF	-	-	TRBJ2-5	TRBV30
TGTGCCAGCAGCTTAGGACAGGCGACCACCTACGAGCAGTACTTC	CASSLGQATTYEQYF	-	few	TRBJ2-7	TRBV7-8
TGTGCCAGCAGCTCTCCTAGACAGTCCACTGAAGCTTTCTTT	CASSSPRQSTEAFF	-	-	TRBJ1-1	TRBV7-2